The 9 T cell receptor beta chains given below trace back to one sample, sequenced in a study of radiation and T cells in renal cell carcinoma. Profiled with immunoSEQ multiplex PCR; TCRdb holds only in-frame clones, not every one. The data show over 15,000 clones, with 55% to 75% seen just once and roughly 8.7% held by the top ten. Sample treatment: treatment-naive control, cytoreductive nephrectomy. The sample here was tumor tissue, taken from a patient whose treatment was nephrectomy without radiotherapy. The receptors here all came from a man aged 40-55 years with renal cell carcinoma.

CDR3 protein: CASIPGLRTRSDTQYF. DNA for the CDR3: TGTGCCAGCATCCCTGGACTAAGGACTAGATCAGATACGCAGTATTTT. The chain links TRBV2 to TRBJ2-3; 7 bases fit TRBD2. The length of the CDR3 is 16 residues. Germline V lookup: CDR1 SNHLY, CDR2 FYNNEI. V shed 7 bases and J 4 bases; nucleotides not matched to a gene: 14.

This clone showed up just once. This chain joins TRBV28 and TRBJ2-7; 16 bases map to TRBD2. Germline V lookup: CDR1 MDHEN, CDR2 SYDVKM. The CDR3 runs to 15 residues. V was pared by 6 bases and J by 6 bases, with 5 bases of the junction left unmatched. The CDR3 protein is CASSPGLAGGAEQYF. CDR3 bases: TGTGCCAGCAGCCCGGGACTAGCGGGGGGGGCCGAGCAGTACTTC.

In its sample, this clone was seen a few times. This sequence joins TRBV30 and TRBJ1-6, with 9 bases matching TRBD1. This CDR3 is built from 13 residues. Germline trimming cut 4 bases from V and 8 bases from J; bases unmatched to any gene: 3. Germline assignment: CDR1 GTSNPN and CDR2 SVGIG (reference sequence). Written as DNA, the CDR3 is TGTGCCTGGAATGACAGGGGGGATTCACCCCTCCACTTT. Translated: CAWNDRGDSPLHF.

CDR3 DNA sequence: TGTGCCAGCAGCTTAGGGGGACAGACTTATGGCTACACCTTC. Its translation is CASSLGGQTYGYTF. This chain joins TRBV7-9 and TRBJ1-2; 7 bases fit TRBD1. The CDR3 length is 14 residues. J was trimmed by 5 bases and V by 1 base; bases with no gene match: 4. Germline CDR1 reads SEHNR; CDR2 reads FQNEAQ (reference sequence).

This chain links TRBV29-1 with TRBJ2-7; TRBD2 aligns across 8 bases. The CDR3 runs 16 residues. Germline lookup yields CDR1 SQVTM and CDR2 ANQGSEA. The ends lost 4 bases at V and 0 bases at J; junction bases unmatched: 11. CDR3 sequence: CSVAGGAFSDSYEQYF. DNA for the CDR3: TGCAGCGTTGCCGGGGGGGCTTTTTCGGACTCCTACGAGCAGTACTTC.

The V gene is TRBV27, the J gene TRBJ2-7, with TRBD1 identical over 7 bases. V shed 3 bases and J 4 bases; nucleotides not matched to a gene: 6. This CDR3 comprises 14 residues. Germline V CDR1 and CDR2: MNHEY, SMNVEV (reference sequence). Written as DNA, the CDR3 is TGTGCCAGCAGTTTTTTTAGGGGGCAATACGAGCAGTACTTC. Its protein is CASSFFRGQYEQYF.

This clone rates as medium-sized. The chain carries TRBV5-1 and TRBJ2-3; D is unclear. CDR1 is SGHRS, CDR2 YFSETQ, per germline. Deletions cut 4 bases from V and 2 bases from J, with 2 bases between. The CDR3 spans 11 residues. Here the CDR3 DNA reads TGCGCCAGCAGCAACACAGATACGCAGTATTTT. Residues: CASSNTDTQYF.

This chain links TRBV29-1 with TRBJ1-2; D is uncertain. The germline CDR1 and CDR2 sequences are SQVTM and ANQGSEA. The CDR3 contains 13 residues. Trimming pared 6 bases from V and 4 bases from J, leaving 15 bases between. CDR3: CSVKIDGLYGYTF. The CDR3, as DNA: TGCAGCGTCAAAATAGACGGCCTCTATGGCTACACCTTC.

V is TRBV27 and J is TRBJ1-3; D call uncertain. Germline lookup yields CDR1 MNHEY and CDR2 SMNVEV (reference sequence). Trimming cost V 2 bases and J 0 bases, with 8 bases left between them. This CDR3 is built from 15 residues. The chain's CDR3 is CASSLARGSGNTIYF. The CDR3 bases are TGTGCCAGCAGTTTAGCCCGAGGCTCTGGAAACACCATATATTTT.